This note documents a single TCR beta chain sequence. Its cognate antigen is unknown. The sample originates from a study of metastatic and nonmetastatic thyroid tumors. Study as a whole: The comparison covered peripheral blood and tumor or nodule tissue in malignant and benign thyroid patients. Study-wide results and caveats: The study reportedly found significantly higher TCR beta diversity in malignant thyroid tumors than benign nodules, in blood and tumor.

Prior to thyroid surgery, none of the patients had received any treatment. Source study methods: A distant-metastasis classifier for papillary thyroid cancer was built using CDR3 differences across clinicopathological groups. TCRdb ran MiXCR on the PCR reads. The V and J calls were determined by TCRdb, not by the authors. The repertoire holds about 21,000 clones, 25% to 30% seen once, with approximately 15% in the top ten. This CDR3 has 16 residues. V shed 4 bases, J shed 4 bases, and the junction held 12 bases outside the gene matches. Germline V gene sequence: CDR1 SGHRS, CDR2 YFSETQ. The sample taken for sequencing was tumor tissue. This receptor was identified in a male donor with papillary thyroid cancer or a benign thyroid nodule (not recorded which). Some clones in this sample may be carry-over from other donors' samples. The chain is built from TRBV5-1 and TRBJ2-5, with 8 positions matching TRBD1. The CDR3 DNA reads TGCGCCAGCAGCCCGGGACAGGCTAACTACGGAGAGACCCAGTACTTC. Translating gives CASSPGQANYGETQYF.